Listed below are T cell receptor beta chains from one sample, sequenced in a study of T-cell reconstitution after alpha-beta-depleted transplantation in children. Via MiXCR, TCRdb re-called the PCR reads, giving one row per CDR3 protein. This table has about 110,000 distinct CDR3 sequences, almost 6.5% appearing once. Sample: PBMCs, mostly from graft donor cells, taken 360 days after TCRalphabeta/CD19-depleted stem cell transplant. The receptors derive from a male patient under 10 years old who had a stem cell transplant for acute lymphoblastic leukemia, so the T cells may come from the graft donor. The CDR3 runs from the conserved cysteine through the conserved F or W. A D gene is named only where the DNA matches it firmly. Expanded clones are given a class, and other clones once, few, many or no size at all.

CDR3 protein: CASSLVESRTDTQYF; CDR3 DNA: TGTGCCAGCAGCTTAGTTGAGTCACGCACAGATACGCAGTATTTT; D gene: .; clone size: .; J gene: TRBJ2-3; V gene: TRBV7-8
CDR3 protein: CASRDQTAPSYEQYF; CDR3 DNA: TGTGCCAGCAGGGACCAGACTGCCCCTTCCTACGAGCAGTACTTC; D gene: .; clone size: .; J gene: TRBJ2-7; V gene: TRBV14
CDR3 protein: CASSRTSGGGNEQFF; CDR3 DNA: TGTGCCAGCAGCCGTACTAGCGGGGGAGGGAATGAGCAGTTCTTC; D gene: TRBD2; clone size: .; J gene: TRBJ2-1; V gene: TRBV7-2
CDR3 protein: CASSLPGGYTF; CDR3 DNA: TGTGCCAGCAGCTTACCGGGTGGCTACACCTTC; D gene: .; clone size: many; J gene: TRBJ1-2; V gene: TRBV7-9
CDR3 protein: CASSQDSQPAGNTIYF; CDR3 DNA: TGTGCCAGCAGCCAAGATTCCCAGCCAGCCGGAAACACCATATATTTT; D gene: .; clone size: many; J gene: TRBJ1-3; V gene: TRBV4-2
CDR3 protein: CASSQALAGDYEQYF; CDR3 DNA: TGTGCCAGCAGCCAAGCACTAGCGGGAGACTACGAGCAGTACTTC; D gene: TRBD2; clone size: many; J gene: TRBJ2-7; V gene: TRBV4-2
CDR3 protein: CASSPNYNEQFF; CDR3 DNA: TGTGCCAGCAGCCCCAACTACAATGAGCAGTTCTTC; D gene: .; clone size: .; J gene: TRBJ2-1; V gene: TRBV9
CDR3 protein: CASSLKGGPYEQYF; CDR3 DNA: TGTGCCAGCAGCTTGAAAGGTGGGCCGTACGAGCAGTACTTC; D gene: .; clone size: many; J gene: TRBJ2-7; V gene: TRBV5-6
CDR3 protein: CASSDAQGTYNSPLHF; CDR3 DNA: TGTGCCAGCAGCGATGCACAGGGGACTTATAATTCACCCCTCCACTTT; D gene: TRBD1; clone size: many; J gene: TRBJ1-6; V gene: TRBV2
CDR3 protein: CASSLGGGPNTGELFF; CDR3 DNA: TGTGCCAGCAGCTTAGGCGGGGGTCCGAACACCGGGGAGCTGTTTTTT; D gene: TRBD2; clone size: .; J gene: TRBJ2-2; V gene: TRBV7-2
CDR3 protein: CASSAGQGNYGYTF; CDR3 DNA: TGTGCCAGCAGCGCCGGACAGGGGAACTATGGCTACACCTTC; D gene: TRBD1; clone size: .; J gene: TRBJ1-2; V gene: TRBV7-2
CDR3 protein: CATSTPTSGRRPGTDTQYF; CDR3 DNA: TGTGCCACCAGCACCCCTACTAGCGGGAGAAGGCCCGGCACAGATACGCAGTATTTT; D gene: TRBD2; clone size: few; J gene: TRBJ2-3; V gene: TRBV15
CDR3 protein: CSALNRPKVNQPQHF; CDR3 DNA: TGCAGTGCTCTTAACAGGCCTAAGGTCAATCAGCCCCAGCATTTT; D gene: .; clone size: many; J gene: TRBJ1-5; V gene: TRBV20-1
CDR3 protein: CASSLRTSGSASYNEQFF; CDR3 DNA: TGTGCCAGCAGCCTCCGGACTAGCGGGTCAGCCTCCTACAATGAGCAGTTCTTC; D gene: TRBD2; clone size: .; J gene: TRBJ2-1; V gene: TRBV4-2
CDR3 protein: CASSQAQGKPQHF; CDR3 DNA: TGCGCCAGCAGCCAAGCTCAGGGGAAGCCCCAGCATTTT; D gene: .; clone size: many; J gene: TRBJ1-5; V gene: TRBV4-3
CDR3 protein: CASSKGPDPYEQYF; CDR3 DNA: TGTGCCAGCAGCAAGGGACCAGACCCCTACGAGCAGTACTTC; D gene: .; clone size: many; J gene: TRBJ2-7; V gene: TRBV12-3/TRBV12-4
CDR3 protein: CASSVGGTKPNSPLHF; CDR3 DNA: TGTGCCAGCAGTGTAGGAGGGACTAAACCCAATTCACCCCTCCACTTT; D gene: .; clone size: many; J gene: TRBJ1-6; V gene: TRBV2
CDR3 protein: CASSQETGMGNVAQYF; CDR3 DNA: TGTGCCAGCAGCCAAGAGACAGGGATGGGCAATGTGGCCCAGTACTTC; D gene: TRBD1; clone size: many; J gene: TRBJ2-5; V gene: TRBV4-2
CDR3 protein: CASSYSLTSGSWNEQYF; CDR3 DNA: TGTGCCAGCAGTTACTCTCTCACTAGCGGGAGTTGGAACGAGCAGTACTTC; D gene: TRBD2; clone size: many; J gene: TRBJ2-7; V gene: TRBV6-5
CDR3 protein: CAHLRTPGNTIYF; CDR3 DNA: TGTGCCCACCTCCGGACCCCCGGAAACACCATATATTTT; D gene: .; clone size: few; J gene: TRBJ1-3; V gene: TRBV10-3
CDR3 protein: CASSPSTAGRPLFF; CDR3 DNA: TGTGCCAGCAGTCCGTCGACAGCCGGGAGGCCCCTTTTTTTT; D gene: TRBD2; clone size: many; J gene: TRBJ2-2; V gene: TRBV27
CDR3 protein: CSAQPPSTDTQYF; CDR3 DNA: TGCAGTGCGCAACCACCTAGCACAGATACGCAGTATTTT; D gene: .; clone size: .; J gene: TRBJ2-3; V gene: TRBV20-1
CDR3 protein: CASSPPGRQNTEAFF; CDR3 DNA: TGTGCCAGCAGCCCACCGGGACGGCAGAACACTGAAGCTTTCTTT; D gene: .; clone size: many; J gene: TRBJ1-1; V gene: TRBV4-2
CDR3 protein: CSARDGDMRTDTQYF; CDR3 DNA: TGCAGTGCTAGAGATGGCGACATGCGCACAGATACGCAGTATTTT; D gene: .; clone size: .; J gene: TRBJ2-3; V gene: TRBV20-1
CDR3 protein: CATSREPGLEYEQYF; CDR3 DNA: TGTGCCACCAGCAGAGAACCGGGACTTGAGTACGAGCAGTACTTC; D gene: .; clone size: many; J gene: TRBJ2-7; V gene: TRBV15
CDR3 protein: CASSRKTSGGPIQETQYF; CDR3 DNA: TGCGCCAGCAGCCGGAAAACTAGCGGGGGCCCAATCCAAGAGACCCAGTACTTC; D gene: TRBD2; clone size: many; J gene: TRBJ2-5; V gene: TRBV5-1
CDR3 protein: CSVGAGVAKNIQYF; CDR3 DNA: TGCAGCGTTGGAGCGGGGGTAGCCAAAAACATTCAGTACTTC; D gene: TRBD2; clone size: many; J gene: TRBJ2-4; V gene: TRBV29-1
CDR3 protein: CSARDEGQGASTDTQYF; CDR3 DNA: TGCAGTGCTAGAGATGAGGGACAGGGGGCGTCCACAGATACGCAGTATTTT; D gene: TRBD1; clone size: many; J gene: TRBJ2-3; V gene: TRBV20-1
CDR3 protein: CAISESGGRASYEQYF; CDR3 DNA: TGTGCCATCAGTGAGTCCGGCGGGAGGGCCTCCTACGAGCAGTACTTC; D gene: TRBD2; clone size: few; J gene: TRBJ2-7; V gene: TRBV10-3
CDR3 protein: CASSGTGLQETQYF; CDR3 DNA: TGTGCCAGCTCCGGGACAGGGCTCCAGGAGACCCAGTACTTC; D gene: TRBD1; clone size: .; J gene: TRBJ2-5; V gene: TRBV27
CDR3 protein: CASRFTGDEQFF; CDR3 DNA: TGTGCCAGCAGATTCACAGGGGATGAGCAGTTCTTC; D gene: TRBD1; clone size: many; J gene: TRBJ2-1; V gene: TRBV12-3/TRBV12-4
CDR3 protein: CASSPGGVNTEAFF; CDR3 DNA: TGTGCCAGCAGTCCAGGGGGCGTAAACACTGAAGCTTTCTTT; D gene: TRBD1; clone size: many; J gene: TRBJ1-1; V gene: TRBV27
CDR3 protein: CASSYSKSRGDYEQYF; CDR3 DNA: TGTGCCAGCAGTTACTCGAAATCAAGGGGGGACTACGAGCAGTACTTC; D gene: .; clone size: .; J gene: TRBJ2-7; V gene: TRBV6-5
CDR3 protein: CASSQQRGTEAFF; CDR3 DNA: TGTGCCAGCAGCCAACAGAGGGGGACTGAAGCTTTCTTT; D gene: .; clone size: many; J gene: TRBJ1-1; V gene: TRBV11-3
CDR3 protein: CASREREGRSYNEQFF; CDR3 DNA: TGCGCCAGCAGGGAGCGGGAGGGCCGCTCCTACAATGAGCAGTTCTTC; D gene: TRBD2; clone size: many; J gene: TRBJ2-1; V gene: TRBV5-1
CDR3 protein: CASSLIHTDTQYF; CDR3 DNA: TGCGCCAGCAGCTTGATTCACACAGATACGCAGTATTTT; D gene: .; clone size: many; J gene: TRBJ2-3; V gene: TRBV5-1
CDR3 protein: CASSPRDRLSSYEQYF; CDR3 DNA: TGTGCCAGCAGTCCGAGAGACAGGCTGAGCTCCTACGAGCAGTACTTC; D gene: .; clone size: few; J gene: TRBJ2-7; V gene: TRBV28
CDR3 protein: CASSSQGNIQYF; CDR3 DNA: TGTGCCAGCAGCTCTCAAGGAAACATTCAGTACTTC; D gene: .; clone size: many; J gene: TRBJ2-4; V gene: TRBV7-9
CDR3 protein: CSTLGRDTQYF; CDR3 DNA: TGCAGCACCTTGGGGCGAGATACGCAGTATTTT; D gene: .; clone size: .; J gene: TRBJ2-3; V gene: TRBV29-1
CDR3 protein: CASRGGNTEAFF; CDR3 DNA: TGTGCTAGTAGAGGGGGGAACACTGAAGCTTTCTTT; D gene: .; clone size: few; J gene: TRBJ1-1; V gene: TRBV12-5
CDR3 protein: CASSGLDGGAADTQYF; CDR3 DNA: TGTGCCAGCAGTGGCCTGGACGGGGGGGCCGCAGATACGCAGTATTTT; D gene: TRBD2; clone size: few; J gene: TRBJ2-3; V gene: TRBV28
CDR3 protein: CASSLGQGLIVQETQYF; CDR3 DNA: TGTGCCAGCAGCCTTGGGCAGGGCCTTATTGTACAAGAGACCCAGTACTTC; D gene: .; clone size: .; J gene: TRBJ2-5; V gene: TRBV11-1